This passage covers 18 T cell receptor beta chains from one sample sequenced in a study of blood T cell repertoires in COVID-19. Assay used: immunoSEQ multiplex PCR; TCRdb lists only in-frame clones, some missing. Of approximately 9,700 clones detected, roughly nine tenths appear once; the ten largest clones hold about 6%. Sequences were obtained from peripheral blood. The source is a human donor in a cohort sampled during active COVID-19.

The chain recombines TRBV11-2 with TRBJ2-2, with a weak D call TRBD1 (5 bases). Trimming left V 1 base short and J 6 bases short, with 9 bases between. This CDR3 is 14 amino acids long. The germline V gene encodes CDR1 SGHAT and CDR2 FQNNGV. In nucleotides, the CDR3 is TGTGCCAGCAGCTTAGCCAGGGTATCCGGGGAGCTGTTTTTT. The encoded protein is CASSLARVSGELFF. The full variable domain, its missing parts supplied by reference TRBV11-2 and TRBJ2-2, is EAGVAQSPRYKIIEKRQSVAFWCNPISGHATLYWYQQILGQGPKLLIQFQNNGVVDDSQLPKDRFSAERLKGVDSTLKIQPAKLEDSAVYLCASSLARVSGELFFGEGSRLTVL.

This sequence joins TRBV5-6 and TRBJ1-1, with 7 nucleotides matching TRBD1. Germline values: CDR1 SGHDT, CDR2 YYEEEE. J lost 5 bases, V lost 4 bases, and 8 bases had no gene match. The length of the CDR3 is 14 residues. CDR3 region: CASSRQGLPTEAFF. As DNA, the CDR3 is TGTGCCAGCAGCCGACAGGGTCTACCGACTGAAGCTTTCTTT.

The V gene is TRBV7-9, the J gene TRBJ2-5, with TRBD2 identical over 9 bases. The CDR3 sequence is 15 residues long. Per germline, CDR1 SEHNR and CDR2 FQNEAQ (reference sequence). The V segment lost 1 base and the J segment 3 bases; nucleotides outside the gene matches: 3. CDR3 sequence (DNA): TGTGCCAGCAGCTTAGGGTCTAGCGGGAAAGAGACCCAGTACTTC. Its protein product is CASSLGSSGKETQYF.

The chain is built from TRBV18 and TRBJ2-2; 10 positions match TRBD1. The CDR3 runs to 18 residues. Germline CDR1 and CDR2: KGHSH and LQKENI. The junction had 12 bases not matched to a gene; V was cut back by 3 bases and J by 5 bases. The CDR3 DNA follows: TGTGCCAGCTCACCTTCACACGCCGGGACAGGGGCTACCGGGGAGCTGTTTTTT. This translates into CASSPSHAGTGATGELFF.

DNA for the CDR3: TGTGCCAGCTCACCACCCGGGACAGGGATCTACGAGCAGTACTTC. Translated, it gives CASSPPGTGIYEQYF. The chain couples TRBV18 to TRBJ2-7, with 9 positions matching TRBD1. Germline-derived CDR1 and CDR2 are KGHSH and LQKENI. The CDR3 totals 15 residues. With V trimmed by 0 bases and J by 3 bases, 3 bases remained unmatched. Full variable domain (remainder filled in from reference TRBV18 and TRBJ2-7): NAGVMQNPRHLVRRRGQEARLRCSPMKGHSHVYWYRQLPEEGLKFMVYLQKENIIDESGMPKERFSAEFPKEGPSILRIQQVVRGDSAAYFCASSPPGTGIYEQYFGPGTRLTVT.

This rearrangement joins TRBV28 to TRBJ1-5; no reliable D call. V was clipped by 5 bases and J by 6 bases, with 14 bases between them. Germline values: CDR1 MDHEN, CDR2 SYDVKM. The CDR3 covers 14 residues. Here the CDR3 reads CASSPLLGSQPQHF. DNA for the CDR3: TGTGCCAGCAGTCCCTTACTGGGGAGTCAGCCCCAGCATTTT. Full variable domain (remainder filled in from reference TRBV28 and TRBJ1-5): DVKVTQSSRYLVKRTGEKVFLECVQDMDHENMFWYRQDPGLGLRLIYFSYDVKMKEKGDIPEGYSVSREKKERFSLILESASTNQTSMYLCASSPLLGSQPQHFGDGTRLSIL.

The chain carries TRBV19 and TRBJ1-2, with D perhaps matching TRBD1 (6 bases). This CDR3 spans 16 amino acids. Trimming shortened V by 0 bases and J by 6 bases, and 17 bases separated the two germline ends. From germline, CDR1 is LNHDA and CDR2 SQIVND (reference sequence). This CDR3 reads CASSIDNWTERHGYTF. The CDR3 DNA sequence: TGTGCCAGTAGTATAGATAATTGGACAGAGCGACATGGCTACACCTTC.

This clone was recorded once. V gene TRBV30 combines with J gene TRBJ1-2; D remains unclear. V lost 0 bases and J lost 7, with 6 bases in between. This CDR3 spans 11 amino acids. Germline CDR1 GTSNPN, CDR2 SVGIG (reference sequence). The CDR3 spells CAWSVAVGYTF. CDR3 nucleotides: TGTGCCTGGAGTGTAGCGGTTGGCTACACCTTC.

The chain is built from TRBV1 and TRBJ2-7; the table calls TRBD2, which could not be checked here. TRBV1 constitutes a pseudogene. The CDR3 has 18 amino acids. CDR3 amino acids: CTSRTGTSGGAGSYEQYF. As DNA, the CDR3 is TGCACCAGCAGGACCGGGACTAGCGGGGGGGCAGGTAGCTACGAGCAGTACTTC.

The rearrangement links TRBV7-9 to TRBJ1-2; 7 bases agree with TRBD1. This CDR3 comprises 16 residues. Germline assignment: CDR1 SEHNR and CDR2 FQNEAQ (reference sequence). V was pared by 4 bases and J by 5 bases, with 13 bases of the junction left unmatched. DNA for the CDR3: TGTGCCAGCAGCTGGGACAGCCTCCCCCTTAGTTATGGCTACACCTTC. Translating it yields CASSWDSLPLSYGYTF.

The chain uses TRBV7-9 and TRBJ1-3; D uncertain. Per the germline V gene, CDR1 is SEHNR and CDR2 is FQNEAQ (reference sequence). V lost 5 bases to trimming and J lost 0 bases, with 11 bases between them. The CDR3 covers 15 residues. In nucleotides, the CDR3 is TGTGCCAGCAGCCTGACATCGTACTCTGGAAACACCATATATTTT. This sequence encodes CASSLTSYSGNTIYF.

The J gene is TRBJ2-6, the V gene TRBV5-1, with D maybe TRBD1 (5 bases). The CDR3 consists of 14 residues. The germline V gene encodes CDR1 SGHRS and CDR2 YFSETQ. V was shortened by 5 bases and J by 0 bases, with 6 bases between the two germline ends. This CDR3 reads CASRQGSGANVLTF. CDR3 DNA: TGCGCCAGCAGGCAGGGCTCTGGGGCCAACGTCCTGACTTTC.

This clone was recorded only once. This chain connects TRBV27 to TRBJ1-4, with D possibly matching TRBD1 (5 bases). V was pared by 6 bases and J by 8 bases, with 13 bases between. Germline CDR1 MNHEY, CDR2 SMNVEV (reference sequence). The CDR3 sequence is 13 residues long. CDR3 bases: TGTGCCAGCAGGCCGGGGGTCGGCGAAAAACTGTTTTTT. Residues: CASRPGVGEKLFF.

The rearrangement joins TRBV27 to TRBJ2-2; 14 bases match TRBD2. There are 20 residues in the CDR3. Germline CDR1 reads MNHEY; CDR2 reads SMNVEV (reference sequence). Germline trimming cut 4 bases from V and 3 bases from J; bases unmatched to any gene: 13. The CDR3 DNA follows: TGTGCCAGCAGTTCCGACACCGTAGGACTAGCGGGGGGTGACACCGGGGAGCTGTTTTTT. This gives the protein CASSSDTVGLAGGDTGELFF.

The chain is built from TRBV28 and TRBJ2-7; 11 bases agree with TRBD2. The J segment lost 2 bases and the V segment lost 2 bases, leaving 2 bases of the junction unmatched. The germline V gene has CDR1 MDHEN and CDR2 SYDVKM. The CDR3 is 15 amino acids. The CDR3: CASSLLAGGAYEQYF. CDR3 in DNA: TGTGCCAGCAGTTTACTAGCGGGGGGCGCCTACGAGCAGTACTTC.

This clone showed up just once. CDR3 loop: CASSVTGTDTGNTIYF. The CDR3 DNA reads as TGTGCCAGCAGCGTAACAGGGACAGATACAGGAAACACCATATATTTT. This sequence joins TRBV9 and TRBJ1-3, with 7 bases lining up with TRBD1. Germline CDR1 and CDR2: SGDLS and YYNGEE. The CDR3 covers 16 residues. The V gene end was trimmed by 1 base and the J gene end by 4 bases; junction bases not matched to a gene: 8.

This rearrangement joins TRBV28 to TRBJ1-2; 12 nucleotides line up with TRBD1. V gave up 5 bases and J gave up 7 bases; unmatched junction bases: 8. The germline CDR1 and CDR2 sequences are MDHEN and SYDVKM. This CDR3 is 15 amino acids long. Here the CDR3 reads CASSPGTGGESGYTF. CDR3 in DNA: TGTGCCAGCAGTCCCGGGACAGGGGGCGAGAGTGGCTACACCTTC.

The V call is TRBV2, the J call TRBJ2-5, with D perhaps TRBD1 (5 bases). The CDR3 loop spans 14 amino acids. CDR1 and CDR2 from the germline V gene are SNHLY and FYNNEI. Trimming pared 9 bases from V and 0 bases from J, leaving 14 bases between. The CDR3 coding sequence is TGTGCCAGTCACCCCAGACAGTACCAAGAGACCCAGTACTTC. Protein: CASHPRQYQETQYF.